This is a list of T cell receptor beta chains from one sample in a study of cytomegalovirus exposure and HLA in healthy donors. Sequencing was performed with immunoSEQ multiplex PCR; in TCRdb, only in-frame clones are kept and a portion is missing. In the table there are about 120,000 clones, roughly 65% of which are singletons. Input material: PBMCs. All receptors derive from a man aged 35 to 55 in good health and CMV-seropositive. Each CDR3 is given with its conserved first and last residue. D genes are given only for firm matches. For some rows the clone size is stated as once, few or many, or as a class when expanded; others skip it.

abundance,j_gene,v_gene,d_gene,CDR3nt,CDR3aa
few,TRBJ1-1,TRBV4-1,-,TGCGCCAGCTACGACAGGAAGAACACTGAAGCTTTCTTT,CASYDRKNTEAFF
-,TRBJ2-2,TRBV28,TRBD2,TGTGCCAGCAGTTTATCCAGGAGGACTAGCGGGAGCACCGGGGAGCTGTTTTTT,CASSLSRRTSGSTGELFF
few,TRBJ2-7,TRBV7-2,TRBD2,TGTGCCAGCAGCCCGGCGAGCGGGAGCTCCTACGAGCAGTACTTC,CASSPASGSSYEQYF
-,TRBJ1-4,TRBV10-1,-,TGCGCCAGCAGCTCGGGAGCAACTAATGAAAAACTGTTTTTT,CASSSGATNEKLFF
few,TRBJ2-7,TRBV23-1,TRBD2,TGCGCCAGCAGTCACTCCGGGACTAGCTGTAGCTCCTACGAGCAGTACTTC,CASSHSGTSCSSYEQYF
-,TRBJ2-7,TRBV28,TRBD2,TGTGCCAGCAGGAGCGGGAGTGGGAGCTACGAGCAGTACTTC,CASRSGSGSYEQYF
-,TRBJ2-2,TRBV30,TRBD1,TGTGCCTGGAGGACACAGGGGGGTACCGGGGAGCTGTTTTTT,CAWRTQGGTGELFF
few,TRBJ2-5,TRBV6-6,TRBD1,TGTGCCAGCAGTTACTCCGCAGGGGGCCAAGAGACCCAGTACTTC,CASSYSAGGQETQYF
-,TRBJ2-1,TRBV5-1,TRBD2,TGCGCCAGCAGCTTGGGACTAGCGGGTCCCAATGAGCAGTTCTTC,CASSLGLAGPNEQFF
-,TRBJ1-5,TRBV19,TRBD1,TGTGCCAGTAGTACGGGACAGGGGCTAAATCAGCCCCAGCATTTT,CASSTGQGLNQPQHF
few,TRBJ2-5,TRBV6-5,TRBD2,TGTGCCAGCAGACCGGGACTAGCGCCGGAGACCCAGTACTTC,CASRPGLAPETQYF
once,TRBJ1-2,TRBV6-1,TRBD1,TGTGCCAGCAGTGCTCGCAGACAGGGGGCCTGGTATGGCTACACCTTC,CASSARRQGAWYGYTF
few,TRBJ1-1,TRBV6-1,-,TGTGCCAGCAACCACAGGGTGAACACTGAAGCTTTCTTT,CASNHRVNTEAFF
few,TRBJ2-5,TRBV15,-,TGTGCCACCAGCAGACCTACTAGTCCGGGCGCGACCCAGTACTTC,CATSRPTSPGATQYF
few,TRBJ2-5,TRBV7-9,-,TGTGCCAGCAGCTTCGGAGAGACCCAGTACTTC,CASSFGETQYF
-,TRBJ2-4,TRBV5-6,TRBD2,TGTGCCAGCAGCTTGTGGGCGGGGGTAGCCAAAAACATTCAGTACTTC,CASSLWAGVAKNIQYF
-,TRBJ2-3,TRBV19,TRBD2,TGTGCCAGTTCGAATAGCGGGAGGCGGGCAGATACGCAGTATTTT,CASSNSGRRADTQYF
-,TRBJ2-7,TRBV7-8,TRBD1,TGTGCCAGCAGCTACACCGGGACAGGGTTCTCCGAGCAGTACTTC,CASSYTGTGFSEQYF
few,TRBJ2-3,TRBV7-9,-,TGTGCCAGCAGCCGGACAGGAGGGGCAGATACGCAGTATTTT,CASSRTGGADTQYF
few,TRBJ2-3,TRBV19,-,TGTGCCAGTAGTGATACCGGGAGAACAGATACGCAGTATTTT,CASSDTGRTDTQYF
-,TRBJ2-1,TRBV2,TRBD2,TGTGCCACCAGGGGTAGCGGGGGTTACAATGAGCAGTTCTTC,CATRGSGGYNEQFF
few,TRBJ2-3,TRBV28,TRBD2,TGTGCCAGCAGCCTACTAGCGGGAAGTGACGGTACAGATACGCAGTATTTT,CASSLLAGSDGTDTQYF
few,TRBJ2-6,TRBV7-9,-,TGTGCCAGCAGCTTAATCGCGGGCCTCCCTGGGGCCAACGTCCTGACTTTC,CASSLIAGLPGANVLTF
-,TRBJ1-2,TRBV4-3,-,TGCGCCAGCAGCCCGCAGGGGCGGAACTATGGCTACACCTTC,CASSPQGRNYGYTF
once,TRBJ2-3,TRBV9,TRBD2,TGTGCCAGCAGCCCATCTTCTAGCGGGGGCACAGATACGCAGTATTTT,CASSPSSSGGTDTQYF
-,TRBJ1-2,TRBV2,TRBD1,TGTGCCAGCAAGACGGACAGGCGAGCTAACTATGGCTACACCTTC,CASKTDRRANYGYTF
-,TRBJ1-2,TRBV6-6,-,TGTGCCAGCAGTACCGCCGGGGGTAGGGACTATGGCTACACCTTC,CASSTAGGRDYGYTF
few,TRBJ2-5,TRBV5-1,-,TGCGCCAGCAGCTTGGCCATTGAGTGGGGGGGCCAGGGAGAGACCCAGTACTTC,CASSLAIEWGGQGETQYF
few,TRBJ1-1,TRBV5-1,-,TGCGCCAGCAGCACGGGGGGGAACACTGAAGCTTTCTTT,CASSTGGNTEAFF
-,TRBJ1-1,TRBV5-1,-,TGCGCCAGCAGCTTAGGACAGGAAGCTTTCTTT,CASSLGQEAFF
-,TRBJ2-7,TRBV2,-,TGTGCCAGCCAAAAGACTGATACAGGGAATCGGCAGTACTTC,CASQKTDTGNRQYF
-,TRBJ1-1,TRBV2,-,TGTGCCAGCAGTGTACCCGGGGTGAACACTGAAGCTTTCTTT,CASSVPGVNTEAFF
-,TRBJ1-5,TRBV27,-,TGTGCCAGCAGTTTGGCGGGGAATCAGCCCCAGCATTTT,CASSLAGNQPQHF
few,TRBJ2-5,TRBV4-1,-,TGCGCCAGCAGCCAACCGACTAGTTCCGGAGAGACCCAGTACTTC,CASSQPTSSGETQYF
few,TRBJ2-1,TRBV6-5,TRBD1,TGTGCCAGCAGTCCAGGGGACAGCTCCTACAATGAGCAGTTCTTC,CASSPGDSSYNEQFF
-,TRBJ2-7,TRBV14,-,TGTGCCAGCAGTCAGGCCTACGAGCAGTACTTC,CASSQAYEQYF
few,TRBJ2-7,TRBV28,-,TGTGCCAGCAACATCCAAGACAGACCCTACGAGCAGTACTTC,CASNIQDRPYEQYF
-,TRBJ1-5,TRBV6-6,TRBD1,TGTGCCAGCAGTGACCAGGGGGCGAGCAATCAGCCCCAGCATTTT,CASSDQGASNQPQHF
-,TRBJ1-2,TRBV7-8,TRBD1,TGTGCCAGCAGCTTTGACAGGGGGAAGTATGGCTACACCTTC,CASSFDRGKYGYTF
-,TRBJ1-3,TRBV5-1,-,TGCGCCAGCAGCTTGGAGGGAGGCGGCTCTGGAAACACCATATATTTT,CASSLEGGGSGNTIYF
-,TRBJ2-7,TRBV27,TRBD2,TGTGCCAGCAGTTCCTCTAGCGGGAGGTCCTACGAGCAGTACTTC,CASSSSSGRSYEQYF
-,TRBJ2-7,TRBV6-6,-,TGTGCCAGCACTACTACCTACGAGCAGTACTTC,CASTTTYEQYF
-,TRBJ1-5,TRBV6-1,TRBD1,TGTGCCAGCAGAGCCGGGACAGGCAATCAGCCCCAGCATTTT,CASRAGTGNQPQHF
-,TRBJ2-7,TRBV6-5,-,TGTGCCAGCAGTTATGGTCCCCCGTGGGGCCACGAGCAGTACTTC,CASSYGPPWGHEQYF
once,TRBJ2-3,TRBV29-1,TRBD2,TGCAGCGTCGTAGCGGGAAGAGGAGTCGGGACGCAGTATTTT,CSVVAGRGVGTQYF
few,TRBJ2-1,TRBV10-3,-,TGTGCCATCAGTGACGGGGCCTACAATGAGCAGTTCTTC,CAISDGAYNEQFF
-,TRBJ2-1,TRBV19,-,TGTGCCAGTAGTACACATCTGGGCGGGGTTAAGCAGTTCTTC,CASSTHLGGVKQFF
-,TRBJ2-1,TRBV12-5,TRBD2,TGTGCTAGTGGTTTGTTTCGGGGGGCCTACAATGAGCAGTTCTTC,CASGLFRGAYNEQFF
-,TRBJ2-2,TRBV5-1,-,TGCGCCAGCAGCATAACACCGAACACCGGGGAGCTGTTTTTT,CASSITPNTGELFF
-,TRBJ2-7,TRBV28,TRBD1,TGTGCCAGCAGCTACCCGGGACAGGGTGGCGAGCAGTACTTC,CASSYPGQGGEQYF
-,TRBJ2-7,TRBV28,TRBD1,TGTGCCAGCAGTCCTGGGGGGACAGGGGTGGACGAGCAGTACTTC,CASSPGGTGVDEQYF
few,TRBJ2-7,TRBV19,TRBD1,TGTGCCAGCGGGGACAGGGGTCCCGACGAGCAGTACTTC,CASGDRGPDEQYF
-,TRBJ2-3,TRBV13,TRBD1,TGTGCCAGCAGGTCGACAGGGGGTTCCGGCACAGATACGCAGTATTTT,CASRSTGGSGTDTQYF
once,TRBJ2-3,TRBV7-2,-,TGTGCCAGCAGCTTAGTGCAGGGCGGCACAGATACGCAGTATTTT,CASSLVQGGTDTQYF
-,TRBJ1-1,TRBV6-8,-,TGTGCCAGCAGTTCCGGGACACCAACGAACACTGAAGCTTTCTTT,CASSSGTPTNTEAFF
-,TRBJ2-5,TRBV5-4,-,TGTGCCAGCAGCCGTAGTGCGGAGACCCAGTACTTC,CASSRSAETQYF
-,TRBJ1-4,TRBV27,-,TGTGCCAGCAGTTTTCGGCAGGGTTATGAAAAACTGTTTTTT,CASSFRQGYEKLFF